These T cell receptor beta chains were read from a single sample in a study of shared clonotypes between healthy human individuals. The protocol was immunoSEQ multiplex PCR, while the TCRdb copy is restricted to in-frame clones and leaves out a portion. The sample has roughly 2.6 million clones, approximately 92% seen once. The sequencing input was naive CD4+ T cells sorted from blood. The receptors derive from a man between 18 and 35 years old in good health. Each CDR3 is given with its conserved first and last residue. D genes are given only for firm matches. Size is omitted from some rows. Given values are once, few, many or a class for expanded clones.

>.|TRBV19|16|TRBJ1-2|.
TGTGCCAGTAGTATTACTCCCGGTGGATCTAGCTATGGCTACACCTTC
CASSITPGGSSYGYTF
>.|TRBV27|16|TRBJ1-5|.
TGTGCCAGCAGCCCGGACTGGAGATATAGCAATCAGCCCCAGCATTTT
CASSPDWRYSNQPQHF
>.|TRBV11-2|13|TRBJ1-1|.
TGTGCCAGCAGCTTGGGACTGGGGCCCGAAGCTTTCTTT
CASSLGLGPEAFF
>.|TRBV11-2|19|TRBJ2-2|TRBD2
TGTGCCAGCAGCTCCCTTTCGAGTAGCGGGCCCTATACCGGCGGGGAGCTGTTTTTT
CASSSLSSSGPYTGGELFF
>.|TRBV5-5|12|TRBJ2-3|.
TGTGCCAGCAGCGCCTTGGCAGATACGCAGTATTTT
CASSALADTQYF
>.|TRBV7-8|15|TRBJ2-1|.
TGTGCCAGCAGCTTCTCCAGAGGCCCCTACAATGAGCAGTTCTTC
CASSFSRGPYNEQFF
>.|TRBV30|16|TRBJ2-6|.
TGTGCCTGGAGTGTAGCGGCAGGGTCTGGGGCCAACGTCCTGACTTTC
CAWSVAAGSGANVLTF
>.|TRBV27|13|TRBJ1-5|.
TGTGCCAGCAGCGCAGGGAGCAATCAGCCCCAGCATTTT
CASSAGSNQPQHF
>.|TRBV9|14|TRBJ1-1|TRBD1
TGTGCCAGCAGCGAGGGAGCAGGGGGGACTGAAGCTTTCTTT
CASSEGAGGTEAFF
>.|TRBV28|13|TRBJ1-1|.
TGTGCCAGCTTGACAGGCTCGAACACTGAAGCTTTCTTT
CASLTGSNTEAFF
>.|TRBV27|14|TRBJ1-2|TRBD1
TGTGCCAGCAGCTACAGGGGGCGCGGGGATGGCTACACCTTC
CASSYRGRGDGYTF
>.|TRBV19|23|TRBJ2-5|TRBD2
TGTGCCAACCCTTCCTCCCGGGACAGGAATCTTGAACTAGCGGGAGGGAACCAAGAGACCCAGTACTTC
CANPSSRDRNLELAGGNQETQYF
>.|TRBV6-1|13|TRBJ2-5|TRBD1
TGTGCCAGCAGTGGGGGACAGCGAGAGACCCAGTACTTC
CASSGGQRETQYF
>.|TRBV28|16|TRBJ2-1|TRBD2
TGTGCCAGCAGCTCCCGCGCGGGGGGGCGGTTTAGGGAGCAGTTCTTC
CASSSRAGGRFREQFF
>.|TRBV25-1|16|TRBJ2-5|TRBD1
TGTGCCAGCAGACTCTCAGGGACAGGGAAGGGAGAGACCCAGTACTTC
CASRLSGTGKGETQYF
>.|TRBV9|17|TRBJ2-3|TRBD2
TGTGCCAGCAGCGTAGAGCCGCGGGGGGTCGGCACAGATACGCAGTATTTT
CASSVEPRGVGTDTQYF
>.|TRBV28|16|TRBJ2-5|TRBD1
TGTGCCAGCAGTTTACTCCCGGGACAGGGGGAAGAGACCCAGTACTTC
CASSLLPGQGEETQYF
>once|TRBV25-1|13|TRBJ1-1|.
TGTGCCAGCAGTCTGGGGGCAAGGGAAGGAGCTTTCTTT
CASSLGAREGAFF
>once|TRBV5-1|16|TRBJ1-4|TRBD1
TGCGCCAGCAGCCCTTCGACAGGGTTCACTAATGAAAAACTGTTTTTT
CASSPSTGFTNEKLFF
>.|TRBV14|13|TRBJ2-1|.
TGTGCCAGCAGCCCCCACCGACTTGGATTTCAGTTCTTC
CASSPHRLGFQFF
>once|TRBV5-4|15|TRBJ1-1|.
TGTGCCAGCAGCTCAGAAGGGGGAGGGGGCACTGAAGCTTTCTTT
CASSSEGGGGTEAFF
>.|TRBV7-2|13|TRBJ2-5|.
TGTGCCAGCAGCTCCCCCGCCACGGGGACCCAGTACTTC
CASSSPATGTQYF
>.|TRBV6-5|13|TRBJ1-1|.
TGTGCCAGCAGTTACGTAGGGGACACTGAAGCTTTCTTT
CASSYVGDTEAFF
>.|TRBV5-1|14|TRBJ1-2|TRBD1
TGCGCCAGCCGACCCGGGACAGGGGCTTATGGCTACACCTTC
CASRPGTGAYGYTF
>.|TRBV7-9|14|TRBJ2-2|.
TGTGCCAGCAGCCCAAGGGTGGGCACCGGGGAGCTGTTTTTT
CASSPRVGTGELFF
>once|TRBV5-5|14|TRBJ1-5|TRBD1
TGTGCCAGCAGCCGGGGACAGAGCAATCAGCCCCAGCATTTT
CASSRGQSNQPQHF
>.|TRBV18|12|TRBJ2-5|.
TGTGCCAGCTCACCATATCAGGAGACCCAGTACTTC
CASSPYQETQYF
>.|TRBV19|15|TRBJ2-5|TRBD1
TGTGCCAGTAGTATAGGGGACAGGGTCGGTGAGACCCAGTACTTC
CASSIGDRVGETQYF
>.|TRBV28|14|TRBJ1-3|.
TGTGCCAGCAGTTTGCTCGGGCAGGGGAACACCATATATTTT
CASSLLGQGNTIYF
>.|TRBV18|14|TRBJ2-7|TRBD1
TGTGCCAGCTCACGACAGGGGACGGTCGGCGAGCAGTACTTC
CASSRQGTVGEQYF
>.|TRBV2|14|TRBJ1-6|.
TGTGCCAGCAGTGAAAGGCAGGGTAATTCACCCCTCCACTTT
CASSERQGNSPLHF
>once|TRBV7-2|16|TRBJ2-7|.
TGTGCCAGCAGCTTAACCCCGCAACCGGGCCTATACGAGCAGTACTTC
CASSLTPQPGLYEQYF
>.|TRBV18|19|TRBJ1-1|.
TGTGCCAGCTCACCTTCTCCTCTAGGTCAGGCGTCCTTGAACACTGAAGCTTTCTTT
CASSPSPLGQASLNTEAFF
>.|TRBV6-1|13|TRBJ2-3|.
TGTGCCAGCAGTGAAGTTCCGTCCGGTACGCAGTATTTT
CASSEVPSGTQYF